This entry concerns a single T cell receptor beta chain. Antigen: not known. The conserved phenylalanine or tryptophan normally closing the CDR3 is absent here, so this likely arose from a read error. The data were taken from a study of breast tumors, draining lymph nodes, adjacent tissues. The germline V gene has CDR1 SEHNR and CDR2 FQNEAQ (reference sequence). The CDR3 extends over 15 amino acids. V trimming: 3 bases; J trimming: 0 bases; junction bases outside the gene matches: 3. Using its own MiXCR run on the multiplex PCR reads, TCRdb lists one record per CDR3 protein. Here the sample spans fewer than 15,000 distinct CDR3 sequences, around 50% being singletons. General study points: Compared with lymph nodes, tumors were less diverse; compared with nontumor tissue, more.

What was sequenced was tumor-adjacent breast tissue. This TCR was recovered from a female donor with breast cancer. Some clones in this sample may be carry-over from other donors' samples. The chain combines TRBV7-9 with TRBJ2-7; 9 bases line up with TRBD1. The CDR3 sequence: CASSFGTGSSYEQYL. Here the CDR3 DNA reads TGTGCCAGCAGCTTCGGGACAGGGAGCTCCTACGAGCAGTACCTC.